The 8 T cell receptor beta chains in this list originate from one sample, sequenced in a study of blood T cell repertoires in COVID-19. Sequenced by immunoSEQ multiplex PCR; TCRdb stores in-frame clones only, minus some. The table shows a few hundred thousand clones, with about 90% occurring only once. Sequenced input: peripheral blood. The receptor set was obtained from a young woman with COVID-19, enrolled during active disease.

The V call is TRBV5-6, the J call TRBJ2-3; D is perhaps TRBD2 (5 bases). There are 15 residues in the CDR3. Germline V gene data show CDR1 as SGHDT and CDR2 as YYEEEE. V was pared by 4 bases and J by 2 bases, with 14 bases between. For the CDR3, the DNA is TGTGCCAGCAGCCCCCTGACTAACCCCACAGATACGCAGTATTTT. Amino acid sequence: CASSPLTNPTDTQYF.

The chain recombines TRBV7-9 with TRBJ2-3; 7 nucleotides line up with TRBD2. The length of the CDR3 is 12 residues. V trimming: 8 bases; J trimming: 5 bases; junction bases outside the gene matches: 4. Germline assignment: CDR1 SEHNR and CDR2 FQNEAQ (reference sequence). CDR3 DNA sequence: TGTGCCAGCGGCGGCGGGGGAGATACGCAGTATTTT. As protein: CASGGGGDTQYF.

This rearrangement joins TRBV5-6 to TRBJ1-1; a weak D match, TRBD1 (6 bases). Trimming removed 6 bases at V and 0 bases at J, with 12 bases between. The CDR3 is 14 residues long. Germline lookup yields CDR1 SGHDT and CDR2 YYEEEE. The CDR3 nucleotides are TGTGCCAGCACCCTACAGGGTTTGAACACTGAAGCTTTCTTT. Translation: CASTLQGLNTEAFF.

This chain uses TRBV23-1 with TRBJ1-2, with 7 bases lining up with TRBD1. Being an ORF, TRBV23-1 has a function that is uncertain. V was pared by 10 bases and J by 0 bases, with 2 bases of the junction left unmatched. This CDR3 comprises 12 residues. The CDR3 region has the DNA TGCGCCACACAGGGGTCTAACTATGGCTACACCTTC. Translation: CATQGSNYGYTF.

The rearrangement uses TRBV6-2 or TRBV6-3 and TRBJ2-5, with 7 positions matching TRBD2. Per germline, CDR1 MNHEY and CDR2 SVGEGT. V shed 4 bases, J shed 1 base, and the junction held 6 bases outside the gene matches. The CDR3 has 15 residues. The CDR3 is CASSFYTSAQETQYF. CDR3 nucleotide sequence: TGTGCCAGCAGTTTCTATACTAGCGCCCAAGAGACCCAGTACTTC.

This clone occurred once. This chain joins TRBV13 and TRBJ2-5; 9 nucleotides match TRBD1. J lost 1 base, V lost 5 bases, and 5 bases had no gene match. This CDR3 is built from 15 residues. Per the germline V gene, CDR1 is PRHDT and CDR2 is FYEKMQ (reference sequence). Here the CDR3 DNA reads TGTGCCAGCAGCATAAGGACAGGGGCCCAAGAGACCCAGTACTTC. This encodes CASSIRTGAQETQYF.

The chain's CDR3 is CASGPPSRGARPKNIQYF. The CDR3, as DNA: TGTGCTAGTGGCCCTCCCTCCAGGGGGGCTCGGCCCAAAAACATTCAGTACTTC. This chain connects TRBV12-5 to TRBJ2-4; D is possibly TRBD1 (7 bases). This CDR3 spans 18 amino acids. In germline, CDR1 is LGHNT, CDR2 FRNRAP. Trimming pared 6 bases from V and 2 bases from J, leaving 23 bases between.

V gene TRBV27 combines with J gene TRBJ2-2; D possibly corresponds to TRBD2 (5 bases). The CDR3 loop spans 15 amino acids. The V and J ends lost 4 bases and 2 bases respectively, with 11 bases between them. Per the germline V gene, CDR1 is MNHEY and CDR2 is SMNVEV (reference sequence). CDR3 residues: CASSSRTGNTGELFF. For the CDR3, the DNA is TGTGCCAGCAGTTCCAGGACTGGTAACACCGGGGAGCTGTTTTTT.